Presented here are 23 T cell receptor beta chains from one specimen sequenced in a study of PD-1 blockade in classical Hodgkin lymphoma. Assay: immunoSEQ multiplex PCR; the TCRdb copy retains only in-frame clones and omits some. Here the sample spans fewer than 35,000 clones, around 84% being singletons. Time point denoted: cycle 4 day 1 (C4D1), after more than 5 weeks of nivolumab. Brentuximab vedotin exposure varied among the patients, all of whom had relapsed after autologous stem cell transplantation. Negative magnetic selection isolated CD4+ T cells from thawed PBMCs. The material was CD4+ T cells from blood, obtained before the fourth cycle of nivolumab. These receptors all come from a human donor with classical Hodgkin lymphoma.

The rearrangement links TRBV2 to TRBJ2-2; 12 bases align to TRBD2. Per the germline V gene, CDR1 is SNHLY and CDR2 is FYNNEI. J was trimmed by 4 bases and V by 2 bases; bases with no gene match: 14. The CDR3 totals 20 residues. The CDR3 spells CASSEPPGLAGPRGTGELFF. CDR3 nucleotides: TGTGCCAGCAGTGAACCTCCGGGACTAGCGGGTCCCCGGGGCACCGGGGAGCTGTTTTTT.

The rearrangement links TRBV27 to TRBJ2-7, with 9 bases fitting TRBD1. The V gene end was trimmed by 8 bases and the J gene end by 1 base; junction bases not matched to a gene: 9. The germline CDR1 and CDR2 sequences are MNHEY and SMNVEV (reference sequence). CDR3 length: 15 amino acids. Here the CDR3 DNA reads TGTGCCAGCGGAGCAGGGACAGGGAGTTCCTACGAGCAGTACTTC. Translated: CASGAGTGSSYEQYF.

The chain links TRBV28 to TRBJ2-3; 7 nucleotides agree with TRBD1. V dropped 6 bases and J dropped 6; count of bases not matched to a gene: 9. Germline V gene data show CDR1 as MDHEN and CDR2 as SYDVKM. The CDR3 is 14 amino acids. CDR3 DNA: TGTGCCAGCAGAACCGACAGGGTAGCGGATACGCAGTATTTT. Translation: CASRTDRVADTQYF.

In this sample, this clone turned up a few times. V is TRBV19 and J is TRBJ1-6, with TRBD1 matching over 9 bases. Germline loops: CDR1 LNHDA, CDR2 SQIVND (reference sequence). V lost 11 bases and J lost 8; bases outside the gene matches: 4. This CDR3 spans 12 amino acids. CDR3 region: CASGTGYSPLHF. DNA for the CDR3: TGTGCCTCCGGGACAGGGTATTCACCCCTCCACTTT.

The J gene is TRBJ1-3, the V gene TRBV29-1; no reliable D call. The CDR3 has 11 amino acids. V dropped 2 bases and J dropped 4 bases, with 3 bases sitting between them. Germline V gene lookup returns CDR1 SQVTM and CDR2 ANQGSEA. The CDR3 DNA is TGCAGCGTTGAATGGGGAAACACCATATATTTT. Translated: CSVEWGNTIYF.

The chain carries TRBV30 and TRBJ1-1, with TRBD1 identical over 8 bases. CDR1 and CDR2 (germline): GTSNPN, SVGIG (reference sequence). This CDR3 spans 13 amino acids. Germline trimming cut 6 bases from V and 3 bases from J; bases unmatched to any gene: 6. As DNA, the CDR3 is TGTGCCTGCCTATCAGGGGGCCACACTGAAGCTTTCTTT. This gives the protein CACLSGGHTEAFF.

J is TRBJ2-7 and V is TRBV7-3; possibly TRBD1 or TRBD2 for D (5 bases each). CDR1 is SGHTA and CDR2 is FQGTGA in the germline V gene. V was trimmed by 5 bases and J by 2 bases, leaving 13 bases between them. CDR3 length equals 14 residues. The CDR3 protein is CASSPRGTAYEQYF. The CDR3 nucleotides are TGTGCCAGCAGCCCGCGTGGGACGGCCTACGAGCAGTACTTC.

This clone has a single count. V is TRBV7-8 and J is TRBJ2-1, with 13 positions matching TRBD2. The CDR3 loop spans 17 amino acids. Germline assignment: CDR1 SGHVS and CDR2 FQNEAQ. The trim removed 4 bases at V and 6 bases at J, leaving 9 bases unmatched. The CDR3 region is CASSSQPGLAGSNEQFF. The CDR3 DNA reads TGTGCCAGCAGCTCCCAACCGGGACTAGCGGGAAGCAATGAGCAGTTCTTC.

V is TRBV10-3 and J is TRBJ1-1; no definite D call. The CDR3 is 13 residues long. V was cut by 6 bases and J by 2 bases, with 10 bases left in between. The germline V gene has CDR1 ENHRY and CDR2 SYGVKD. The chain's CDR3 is CAIRDQLNTEAFF. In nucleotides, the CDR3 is TGTGCCATCAGGGACCAACTAAACACTGAAGCTTTCTTT.

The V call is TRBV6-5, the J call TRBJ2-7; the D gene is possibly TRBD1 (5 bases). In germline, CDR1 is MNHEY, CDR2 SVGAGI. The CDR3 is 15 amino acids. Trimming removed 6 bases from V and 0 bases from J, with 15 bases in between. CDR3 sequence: CASRKTDSYSYEQYF. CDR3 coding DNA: TGTGCCAGCAGGAAGACAGACTCTTACTCCTACGAGCAGTACTTC.

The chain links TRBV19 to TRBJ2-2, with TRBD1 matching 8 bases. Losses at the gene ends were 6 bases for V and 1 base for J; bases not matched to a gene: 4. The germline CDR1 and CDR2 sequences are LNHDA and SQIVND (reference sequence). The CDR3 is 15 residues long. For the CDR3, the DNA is TGTGCCAGTAGCAATGGACAGGGGAACACCGGGGAGCTGTTTTTT. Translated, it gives CASSNGQGNTGELFF.

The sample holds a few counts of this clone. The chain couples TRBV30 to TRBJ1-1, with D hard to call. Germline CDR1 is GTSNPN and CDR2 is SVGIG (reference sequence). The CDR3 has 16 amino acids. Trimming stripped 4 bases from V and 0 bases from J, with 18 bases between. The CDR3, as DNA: TGTGCCTGGATTCAGATATCCACGAAGTTGAACACTGAAGCTTTCTTT. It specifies CAWIQISTKLNTEAFF.

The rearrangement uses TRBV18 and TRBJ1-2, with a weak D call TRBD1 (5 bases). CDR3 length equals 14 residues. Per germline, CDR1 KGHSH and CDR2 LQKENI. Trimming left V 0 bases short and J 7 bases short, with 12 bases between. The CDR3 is CASSPPSRVVGYTF. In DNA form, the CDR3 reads TGTGCCAGCTCACCACCGTCCAGGGTGGTTGGCTACACCTTC.

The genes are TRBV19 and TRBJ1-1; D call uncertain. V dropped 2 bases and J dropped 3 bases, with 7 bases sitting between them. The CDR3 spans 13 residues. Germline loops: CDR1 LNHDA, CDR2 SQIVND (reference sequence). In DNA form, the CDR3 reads TGTGCCAGTAGTATACGTGGAGACACTGAAGCTTTCTTT. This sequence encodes CASSIRGDTEAFF.

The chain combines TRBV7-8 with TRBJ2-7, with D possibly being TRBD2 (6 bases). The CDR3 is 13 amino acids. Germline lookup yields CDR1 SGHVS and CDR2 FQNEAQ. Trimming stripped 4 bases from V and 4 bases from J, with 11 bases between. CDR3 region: CASSWGLPYEQYF. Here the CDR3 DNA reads TGTGCCAGCAGCTGGGGACTGCCTTACGAGCAGTACTTC. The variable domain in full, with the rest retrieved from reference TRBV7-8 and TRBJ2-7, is GAGVSQSPRYKVAKRGQDVALRCDPISGHVSLFWYQQALGQGPEFLTYFQNEAQLDKSGLPSDRFFAERPEGSVSTLKIQRTQQEDSAVYLCASSWGLPYEQYFGPGTRLTVT.

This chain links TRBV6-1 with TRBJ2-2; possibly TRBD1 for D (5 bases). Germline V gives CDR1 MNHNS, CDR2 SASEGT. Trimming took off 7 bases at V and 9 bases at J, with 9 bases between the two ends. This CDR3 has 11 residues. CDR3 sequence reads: CASTRGRELFF. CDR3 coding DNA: TGTGCCAGCACTAGGGGTCGGGAGCTGTTTTTT.

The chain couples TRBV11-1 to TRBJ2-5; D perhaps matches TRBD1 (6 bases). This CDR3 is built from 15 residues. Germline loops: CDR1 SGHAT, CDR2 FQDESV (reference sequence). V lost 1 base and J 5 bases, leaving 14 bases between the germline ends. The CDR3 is CASSLVGYREETQYF. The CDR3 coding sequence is TGTGCCAGCAGCTTAGTAGGCTACAGGGAGGAGACCCAGTACTTC. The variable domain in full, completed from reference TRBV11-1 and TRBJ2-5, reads EAEVAQSPRYKITEKSQAVAFWCDPISGHATLYWYRQILGQGPELLVQFQDESVVDDSQLPKDRFSAERLKGVDSTLKIQPAELGDSAMYLCASSLVGYREETQYFGPGTRLLVL.

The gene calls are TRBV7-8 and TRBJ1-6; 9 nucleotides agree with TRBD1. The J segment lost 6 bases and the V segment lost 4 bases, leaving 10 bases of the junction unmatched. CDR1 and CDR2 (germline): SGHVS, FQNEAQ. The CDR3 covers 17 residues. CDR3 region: CASSSSGQGMRNSPLHF. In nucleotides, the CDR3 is TGTGCCAGCAGCTCGTCGGGACAGGGAATGCGTAATTCACCCCTCCACTTT.

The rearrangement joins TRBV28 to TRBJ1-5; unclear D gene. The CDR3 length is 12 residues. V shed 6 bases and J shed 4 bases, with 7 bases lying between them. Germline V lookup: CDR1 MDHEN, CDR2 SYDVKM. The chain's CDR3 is CASSPVNQPQHF. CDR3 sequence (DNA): TGTGCCAGCAGCCCCGTTAATCAGCCCCAGCATTTT.

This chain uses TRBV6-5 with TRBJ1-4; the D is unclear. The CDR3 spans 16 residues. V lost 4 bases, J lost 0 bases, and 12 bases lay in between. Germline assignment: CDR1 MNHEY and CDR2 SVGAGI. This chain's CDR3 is CASSFQHTATNEKLFF. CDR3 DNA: TGTGCCAGCAGTTTCCAGCACACTGCAACTAATGAAAAACTGTTTTTT.

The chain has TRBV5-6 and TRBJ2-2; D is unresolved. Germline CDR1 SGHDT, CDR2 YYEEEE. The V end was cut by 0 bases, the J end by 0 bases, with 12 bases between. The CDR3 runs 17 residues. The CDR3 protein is CASSLGLDRPNTGELFF. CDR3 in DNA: TGTGCCAGCAGCTTGGGGTTGGACCGTCCGAACACCGGGGAGCTGTTTTTT.

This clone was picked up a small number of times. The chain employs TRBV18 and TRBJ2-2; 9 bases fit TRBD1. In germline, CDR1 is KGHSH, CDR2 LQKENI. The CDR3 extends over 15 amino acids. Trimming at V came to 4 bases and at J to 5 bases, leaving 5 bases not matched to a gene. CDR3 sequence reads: CASSLQGAKTGELFF. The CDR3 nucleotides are TGTGCCAGCTCACTACAGGGGGCCAAAACCGGGGAGCTGTTTTTT.

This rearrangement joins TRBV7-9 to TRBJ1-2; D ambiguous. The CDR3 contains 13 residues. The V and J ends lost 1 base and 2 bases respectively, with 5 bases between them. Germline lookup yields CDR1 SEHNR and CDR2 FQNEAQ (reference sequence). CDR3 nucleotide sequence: TGTGCCAGCAGCTTAGGGCGGAACTATGGCTACACCTTC. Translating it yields CASSLGRNYGYTF. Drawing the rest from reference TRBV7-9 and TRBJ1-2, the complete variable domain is DTGVSQNPRHKITKRGQNVTFRCDPISEHNRLYWYRQTLGQGPEFLTYFQNEAQLEKSRLLSDRFSAERPKGSFSTLEIQRTEQGDSAMYLCASSLGRNYGYTFGSGTRLTVV.